What follows are 9 T cell receptor beta chains derived from one specimen sequenced in a study of blood T cell repertoires in COVID-19. Measured with immunoSEQ multiplex PCR; TCRdb has only the in-frame clones, and not every one. The data show about 200,000 clones, over 70% seen once. The sample consisted of peripheral blood. These receptors all stem from a man aged 35 to 55 with acute or convalescent COVID-19.

This clone was counted between two and nine times. The chain carries TRBV5-1 and TRBJ2-3; possible D gene TRBD2, 6 bases. Germline V gene data show CDR1 as SGHRS and CDR2 as YFSETQ. The CDR3 is 15 amino acids. V was clipped by 2 bases and J by 0 bases, with 10 bases between them. The CDR3 nucleotides read TGCGCCAGCAGCTTACCGAGCGGGAGCACAGATACGCAGTATTTT. It translates to CASSLPSGSTDTQYF.

The chain employs TRBV5-4 and TRBJ2-4; weak D call: TRBD1 (6 bases). There are 16 residues in the CDR3. V lost 2 bases to trimming and J lost 6 bases, with 18 bases between them. In germline, CDR1 is SGHNT, CDR2 YYREEE (reference sequence). The DNA of the CDR3 is TGTGCCAGCAGCTTTGGGGGCGACTTGGATCTAAACATTCAGTACTTC. The encoded protein is CASSFGGDLDLNIQYF.

This clone was seen a single time. This chain links TRBV2 with TRBJ1-2; D is unresolved. Deletions cut 7 bases from V and 3 bases from J, with 9 bases between. Germline V gene lookup returns CDR1 SNHLY and CDR2 FYNNEI. The CDR3 has 12 residues. Here the CDR3 reads CASTNRDYGYTF. Written as DNA, the CDR3 is TGTGCCAGCACCAACCGGGACTATGGCTACACCTTC.

The chain joins TRBV29-1 to TRBJ1-1; 8 bases fit TRBD1. The germline V gene encodes CDR1 SQVTM and CDR2 ANQGSEA. V shed 8 bases and J 11 bases; nucleotides not matched to a gene: 10. The CDR3 is 11 amino acids. CDR3 sequence (DNA): TGCAGCACTCGACAGGGGTGGGAGGCTTTCTTT. It yields the protein CSTRQGWEAFF.

About this clone: At one end the junction does not follow the germline gene, possibly because of a read error. The chain couples TRBV19 to TRBJ2-7, with 8 bases lining up with TRBD1. The CDR3 is 17 residues long. Germline V gene lookup returns CDR1 LNHDA and CDR2 SQIVND (reference sequence). The CDR3 nucleotides are TGTGCCAGTAGTTTAGAAGCCAGGGGACAGGCGGGGTACGAGCAGTACTTC. Its translation is CASSLEARGQAGYEQYF.

The chain joins TRBV19 to TRBJ1-1; D possibly corresponds to TRBD1 (6 bases). Germline V gene lookup returns CDR1 LNHDA and CDR2 SQIVND (reference sequence). V shed 3 bases and J shed 1 base, with 6 bases lying between them. The length of the CDR3 is 13 residues. CDR3 bases: TGTGCCAGTAGTATGGACAGGAACACTGAAGCTTTCTTT. Translating it yields CASSMDRNTEAFF.

In this sample, this clone turned up once. The chain has TRBV5-1 and TRBJ1-1; 9 bases fit TRBD1. Germline lookup yields CDR1 SGHRS and CDR2 YFSETQ. This CDR3 is built from 16 residues. With 4 bases clipped from V and 5 bases from J, the junction kept 12 bases outside the gene matches. This chain's CDR3 is CASSSTIGQGNTEAFF. The CDR3 region has the DNA TGCGCCAGCAGCAGCACCATTGGACAGGGGAATACTGAAGCTTTCTTT.

The gene calls are TRBV19 and TRBJ1-3, with D uncertain. CDR3 length: 15 amino acids. The germline V and J ends were trimmed by 3 bases and 0 bases, with 9 bases remaining between them. The germline V gene encodes CDR1 LNHDA and CDR2 SQIVND (reference sequence). This CDR3 reads CASSINLLSGNTIYF. CDR3 bases: TGTGCCAGTAGTATCAACTTACTCTCTGGAAACACCATATATTTT.

The V gene is TRBV5-1, the J gene TRBJ1-6; possibly TRBD1 for D (6 bases). The CDR3 is 15 amino acids. Germline values: CDR1 SGHRS, CDR2 YFSETQ. Trimming removed 0 bases from V and 7 bases from J, with 11 bases in between. CDR3 amino acids: CASSLGGQRNSPLHF. Here the CDR3 DNA reads TGCGCCAGCAGCTTGGGTGGACAGAGAAATTCACCCCTCCACTTT.